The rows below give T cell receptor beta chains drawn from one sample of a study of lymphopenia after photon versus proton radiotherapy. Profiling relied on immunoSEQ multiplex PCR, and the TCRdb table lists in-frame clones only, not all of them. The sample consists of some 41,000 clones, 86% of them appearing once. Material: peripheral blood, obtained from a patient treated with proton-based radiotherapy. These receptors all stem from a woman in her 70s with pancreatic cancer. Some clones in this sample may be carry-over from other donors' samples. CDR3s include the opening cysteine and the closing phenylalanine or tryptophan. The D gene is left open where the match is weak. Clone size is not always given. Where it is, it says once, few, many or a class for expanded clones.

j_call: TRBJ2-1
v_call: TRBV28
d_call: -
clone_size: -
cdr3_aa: CASSKPGIRSYNEQFF
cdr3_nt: TGTGCCAGCAGTAAACCGGGGATCCGCTCCTACAATGAGCAGTTCTTC

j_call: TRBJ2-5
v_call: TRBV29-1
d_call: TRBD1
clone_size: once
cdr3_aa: CSVDRTGAQETQYF
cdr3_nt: TGCAGCGTTGATCGGACAGGAGCTCAAGAGACCCAGTACTTC

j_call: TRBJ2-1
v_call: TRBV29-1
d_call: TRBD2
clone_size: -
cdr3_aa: CSGEGQGDEQFF
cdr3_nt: TGCAGCGGGGAGGGCCAAGGAGATGAGCAGTTCTTC

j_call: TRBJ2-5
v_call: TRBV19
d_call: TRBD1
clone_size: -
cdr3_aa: CASRPDRGPKETQYF
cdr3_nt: TGTGCCAGTAGGCCCGACAGGGGGCCTAAAGAGACCCAGTACTTC

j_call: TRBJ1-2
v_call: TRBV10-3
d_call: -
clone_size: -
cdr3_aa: CAISDKGIDGYTF
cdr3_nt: TGTGCCATCAGTGATAAGGGTATAGATGGCTACACCTTC

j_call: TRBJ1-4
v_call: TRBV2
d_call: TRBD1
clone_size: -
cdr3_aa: CASSGDRVFF
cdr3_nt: TGTGCCAGCAGCGGGGACAGGGTGTTTTTT

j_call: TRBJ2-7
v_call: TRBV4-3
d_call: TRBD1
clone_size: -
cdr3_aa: CASSQSGTVGFREQYF
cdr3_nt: TGCGCCAGCAGCCAATCCGGGACAGTAGGGTTTCGGGAGCAGTACTTC

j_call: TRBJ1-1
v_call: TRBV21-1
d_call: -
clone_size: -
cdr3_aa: CASSKRNRLNTEAFF
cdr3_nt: TGTGCCAGCAGCAAAAGGAACAGATTGAACACTGAAGCTTTCTTT

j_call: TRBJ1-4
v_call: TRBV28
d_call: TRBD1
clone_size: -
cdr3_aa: CASSLTGQANEKLFF
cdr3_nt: TGTGCCAGCAGCCTGACAGGGCAGGCTAATGAAAAACTGTTTTTT

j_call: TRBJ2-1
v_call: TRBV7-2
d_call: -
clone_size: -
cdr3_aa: CASSSTGSNEQFF
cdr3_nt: TGTGCCAGCAGCTCAACAGGGTCTAATGAGCAGTTCTTC

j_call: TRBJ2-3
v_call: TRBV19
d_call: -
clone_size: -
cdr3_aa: CASTQGGLAADTQYF
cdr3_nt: TGTGCCAGTACCCAAGGGGGGCTAGCCGCAGATACGCAGTATTTT

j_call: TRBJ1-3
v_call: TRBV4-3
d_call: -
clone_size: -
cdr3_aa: CASSRTTGPGNTIYF
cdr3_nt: TGCGCCAGCAGCCGTACGACAGGTCCTGGAAACACCATATATTTT

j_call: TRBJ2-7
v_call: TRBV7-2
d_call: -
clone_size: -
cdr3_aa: CASSLAGSGIEQYF
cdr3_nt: TGTGCCAGCAGCTTAGCGGGAAGCGGTATCGAGCAGTACTTC

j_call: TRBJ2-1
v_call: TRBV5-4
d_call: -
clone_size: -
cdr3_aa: CASSLRDEQFF
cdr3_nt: TGTGCCAGCAGTCTTAGGGATGAGCAGTTCTTC

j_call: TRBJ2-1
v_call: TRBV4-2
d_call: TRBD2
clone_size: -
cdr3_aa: CASSQETTSGTLDEQFF
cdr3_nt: TGTGCCAGCAGCCAAGAGACTACTAGCGGGACTTTGGATGAGCAGTTCTTC

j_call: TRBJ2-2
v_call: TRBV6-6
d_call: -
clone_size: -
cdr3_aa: CASTNKGGLNTGELFF
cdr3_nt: TGTGCCAGCACGAACAAGGGGGGCCTGAACACCGGGGAGCTGTTTTTT

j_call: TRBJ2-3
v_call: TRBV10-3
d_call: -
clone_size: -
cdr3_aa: CAISEDRWGDTQYF
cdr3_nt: TGTGCCATCAGTGAGGATAGATGGGGAGATACGCAGTATTTT

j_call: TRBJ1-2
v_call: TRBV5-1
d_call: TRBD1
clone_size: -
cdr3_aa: CASGDRDHYGYTF
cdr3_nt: TGCGCCAGCGGCGACAGGGATCACTATGGCTACACCTTC

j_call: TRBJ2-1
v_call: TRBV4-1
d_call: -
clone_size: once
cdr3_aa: CASSQGGQTYNEQFF
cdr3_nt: TGCGCCAGCAGCCAAGGGGGCCAGACTTACAATGAGCAGTTCTTC

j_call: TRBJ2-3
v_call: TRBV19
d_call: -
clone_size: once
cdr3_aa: CASSIRLPTDTQYF
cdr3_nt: TGTGCCAGTAGTATACGGCTTCCCACAGATACGCAGTATTTT

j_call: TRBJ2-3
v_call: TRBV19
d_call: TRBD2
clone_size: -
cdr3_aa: CASSISLAGEDTQYF
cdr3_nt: TGTGCCAGTAGTATTAGCCTAGCGGGAGAAGATACGCAGTATTTT

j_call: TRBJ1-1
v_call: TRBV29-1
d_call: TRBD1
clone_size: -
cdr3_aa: CSYYLSGGNTEAFF
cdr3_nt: TGCAGCTATTATTTATCAGGGGGGAACACTGAAGCTTTCTTT

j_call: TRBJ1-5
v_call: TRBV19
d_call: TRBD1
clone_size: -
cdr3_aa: CASSIDLRGRPNQPQHF
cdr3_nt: TGTGCCAGTAGTATAGATCTCAGGGGGCGGCCCAATCAGCCCCAGCATTTT

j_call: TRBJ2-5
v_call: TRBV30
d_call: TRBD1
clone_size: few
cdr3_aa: CAWRTTGGRETQYF
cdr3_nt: TGTGCCTGGAGAACAACAGGGGGCAGAGAGACCCAGTACTTC

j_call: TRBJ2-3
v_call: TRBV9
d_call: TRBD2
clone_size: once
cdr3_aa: CASSVSRGGSSDTQYF
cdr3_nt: TGTGCCAGCAGCGTGTCAAGGGGCGGGAGCTCAGATACGCAGTATTTT

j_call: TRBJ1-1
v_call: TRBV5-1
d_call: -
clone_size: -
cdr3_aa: CASSLAGGTHTEAFF
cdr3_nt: TGCGCCAGCAGCTTGGCTGGGGGCACACACACTGAAGCTTTCTTT